What follows are 10 T cell receptor beta chains derived from one specimen sequenced in a study of blood T cell repertoires in COVID-19. The repertoire was sequenced with immunoSEQ multiplex PCR; TCRdb's copy has only in-frame clones and lacks some. Of 60,000 to 85,000 clones in the sample, around 75% were seen once. The sequenced sample was peripheral blood. All receptors derive from a man aged 65 to 85 with acute or convalescent COVID-19.

J is TRBJ2-3 and V is TRBV3-1 (or the pseudogene TRBV3-2); no firm D call. V was pared by 5 bases and J by 0 bases, with 3 bases between. Germline assignment: CDR1 LGHDT and CDR2 YNNKEL (reference sequence). The CDR3 is 12 residues long. CDR3 DNA sequence: TGTGCCAGCAGCTATAGCACAGATACGCAGTATTTT. Translated: CASSYSTDTQYF.

The rearrangement joins TRBV4-1 to TRBJ2-7, with 8 bases fitting TRBD1. CDR1 and CDR2 (germline): MGHRA, YSYEKL. The CDR3 extends over 15 amino acids. V shed 1 base and J 2 bases; nucleotides not matched to a gene: 4. The CDR3 reads CASSQGRQGPYEQYF. CDR3 in DNA: TGCGCCAGCAGCCAAGGGCGACAGGGGCCCTACGAGCAGTACTTC.

This chain joins TRBV28 and TRBJ1-2; 11 nucleotides match TRBD1. The CDR3 is made up of 14 amino acids. The J segment lost 7 bases and the V segment lost 4 bases, leaving 5 bases of the junction unmatched. Germline lookup yields CDR1 MDHEN and CDR2 SYDVKM. CDR3 DNA sequence: TGTGCCAGCAGTTCAGGACAGGGGGCTGGTGGCTACACCTTC. As protein: CASSSGQGAGGYTF.

In its sample, this clone was seen once. The chain uses TRBV10-3 and TRBJ1-1; weak D call: TRBD1 (6 bases). This CDR3 has 15 amino acids. Germline values: CDR1 ENHRY, CDR2 SYGVKD. V dropped 0 bases and J dropped 1 base, with 9 bases sitting between them. CDR3 bases: TGTGCCATCAGTGAGTCCTCCAGGGGGAACACTGAAGCTTTCTTT. Its protein is CAISESSRGNTEAFF.

This chain links TRBV24-1 with TRBJ2-3, with TRBD1 matching 10 bases. The CDR3 runs 13 residues. J lost 5 bases, V lost 9 bases, and 4 bases had no gene match. CDR1 and CDR2 (germline): KGHDR, SFDVKD. The CDR3 spells CATGTGARDTQYF. The CDR3 coding sequence is TGTGCCACCGGGACAGGGGCAAGAGATACGCAGTATTTT.

CDR3 nucleotides: TGCAGTGCTAGAGGGGAGTACGAGCAGTACTTC. Translation: CSARGEYEQYF. V gene TRBV20-1 combines with J gene TRBJ2-7, with D possibly TRBD2 on 5 matching bases. This CDR3 has 11 residues. Trimming removed 1 base from V and 4 bases from J, with 5 bases in between. The germline V gene has CDR1 DFQATT and CDR2 SNEGSKA (reference sequence).

The CDR3 is CASSEGLADLGNEQFF. The CDR3 nucleotides are TGCGCCAGCAGTGAGGGTTTAGCGGACCTTGGGAATGAGCAGTTCTTC. The J gene is TRBJ2-1, the V gene TRBV10-1; tentative D call: TRBD2 (6 bases). The CDR3 runs 16 residues. In germline, CDR1 is WNHNN, CDR2 SYGVQD (reference sequence). V was cut by 2 bases and J by 7 bases, with 18 bases left in between.

The gene calls are TRBV28 and TRBJ1-2; D is unclear. The germline CDR1 and CDR2 sequences are MDHEN and SYDVKM. V was clipped by 7 bases and J by 5 bases, with 8 bases between them. The CDR3 runs to 11 residues. The CDR3 DNA reads as TGTGCCAGCACCGCCAGTTATGGCTACACCTTC. As protein: CASTASYGYTF.

This chain connects TRBV28 to TRBJ1-3, with D perhaps matching TRBD1 (5 bases). The ends were cut back, 1 base at V and 2 bases at J, with 12 bases in the middle. Germline V CDR1 and CDR2: MDHEN, SYDVKM. The CDR3 spans 16 residues. The CDR3 loop is CASSLFAGNPGNTIYF. CDR3 nucleotides: TGTGCCAGCAGTTTATTCGCAGGGAACCCTGGAAACACCATATATTTT.

The V and J genes are TRBV27 and TRBJ2-7, with TRBD1 matching 8 bases. Looked up from germline, CDR1 is MNHEY and CDR2 is SMNVEV (reference sequence). The J segment lost 1 base and the V segment lost 5 bases, leaving 4 bases of the junction unmatched. The CDR3 is 14 residues long. Here the CDR3 reads CASSQDRASYEQYF. The CDR3 bases are TGTGCCAGCAGTCAGGACAGGGCGTCCTACGAGCAGTACTTC.